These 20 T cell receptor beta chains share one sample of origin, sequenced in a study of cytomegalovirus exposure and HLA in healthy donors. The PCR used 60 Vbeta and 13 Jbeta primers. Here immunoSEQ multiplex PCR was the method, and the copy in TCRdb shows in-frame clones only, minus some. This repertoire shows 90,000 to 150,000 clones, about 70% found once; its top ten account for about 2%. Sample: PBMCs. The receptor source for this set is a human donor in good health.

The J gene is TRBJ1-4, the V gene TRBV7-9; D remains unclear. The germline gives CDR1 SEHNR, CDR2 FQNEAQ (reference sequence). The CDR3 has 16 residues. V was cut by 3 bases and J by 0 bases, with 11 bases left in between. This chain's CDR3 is CASSFRVEATNEKLFF. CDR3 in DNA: TGTGCCAGCAGCTTCCGGGTTGAAGCAACTAATGAAAAACTGTTTTTT.

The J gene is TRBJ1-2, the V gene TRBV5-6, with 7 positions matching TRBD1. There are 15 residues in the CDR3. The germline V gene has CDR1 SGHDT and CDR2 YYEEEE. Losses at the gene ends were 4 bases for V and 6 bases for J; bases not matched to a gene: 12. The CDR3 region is CASSPAARGGDGYTF. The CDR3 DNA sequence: TGTGCCAGCAGCCCGGCCGCTAGAGGGGGCGATGGCTACACCTTC.

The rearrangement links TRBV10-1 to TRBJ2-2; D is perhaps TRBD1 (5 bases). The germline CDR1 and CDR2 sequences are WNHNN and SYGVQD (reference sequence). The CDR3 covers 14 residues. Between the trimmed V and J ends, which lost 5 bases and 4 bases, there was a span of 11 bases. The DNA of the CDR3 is TGCGCCAGCAGTTCAGGGTCTGGCACCGGGGAGCTGTTTTTT. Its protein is CASSSGSGTGELFF.

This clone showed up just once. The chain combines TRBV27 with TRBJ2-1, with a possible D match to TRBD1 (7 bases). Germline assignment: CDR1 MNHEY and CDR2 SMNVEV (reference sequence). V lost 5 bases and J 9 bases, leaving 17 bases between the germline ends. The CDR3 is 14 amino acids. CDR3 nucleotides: TGTGCCAGCAGTCCCCAGGAGGGGGCGGTTGAGCAGTTCTTC. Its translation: CASSPQEGAVEQFF.

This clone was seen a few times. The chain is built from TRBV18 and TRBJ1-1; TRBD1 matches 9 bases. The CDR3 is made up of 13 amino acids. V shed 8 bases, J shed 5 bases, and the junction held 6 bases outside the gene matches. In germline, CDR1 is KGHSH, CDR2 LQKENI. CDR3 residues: CASTGGGYTEAFF. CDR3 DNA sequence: TGTGCCAGCACAGGGGGCGGTTATACTGAAGCTTTCTTT.

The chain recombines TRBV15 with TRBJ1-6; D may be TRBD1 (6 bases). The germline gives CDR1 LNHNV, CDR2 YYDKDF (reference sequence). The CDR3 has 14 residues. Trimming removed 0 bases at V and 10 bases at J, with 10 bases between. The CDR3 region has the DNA TGTGCCACCAGCAGAGACAGGGGAAGATCACCCCTCCACTTT. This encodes CATSRDRGRSPLHF.

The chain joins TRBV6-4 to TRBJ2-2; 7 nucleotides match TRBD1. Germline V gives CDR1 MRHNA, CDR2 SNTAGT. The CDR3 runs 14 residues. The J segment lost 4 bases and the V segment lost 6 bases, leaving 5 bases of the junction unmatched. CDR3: CASRNRGSTGELFF. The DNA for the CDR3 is TGTGCCAGCAGAAACAGGGGAAGCACCGGGGAGCTGTTTTTT.

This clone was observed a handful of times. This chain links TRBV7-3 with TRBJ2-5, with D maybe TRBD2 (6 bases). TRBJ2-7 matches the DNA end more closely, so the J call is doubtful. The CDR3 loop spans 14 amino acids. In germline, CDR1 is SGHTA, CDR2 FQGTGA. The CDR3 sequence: CASSLGGSQGEQYF. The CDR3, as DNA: TGTGCCAGCAGCCTCGGAGGGAGCCAAGGCGAGCAGTACTTC.

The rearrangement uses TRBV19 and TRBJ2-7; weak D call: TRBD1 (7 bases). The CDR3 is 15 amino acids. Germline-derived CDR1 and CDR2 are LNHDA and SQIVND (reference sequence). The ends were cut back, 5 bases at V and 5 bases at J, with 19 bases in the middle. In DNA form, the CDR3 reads TGTGCCAGTAGTGGGGGGACAGCCTCGCTCCACGAGCAGTACTTC. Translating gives CASSGGTASLHEQYF.

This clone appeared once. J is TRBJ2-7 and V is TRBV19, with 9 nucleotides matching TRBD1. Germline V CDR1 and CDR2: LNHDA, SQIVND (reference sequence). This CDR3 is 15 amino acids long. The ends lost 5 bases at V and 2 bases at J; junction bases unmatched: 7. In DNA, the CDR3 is TGTGCCAGTAGTCCCCGGGACAGGGTACCCTACGAGCAGTACTTC. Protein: CASSPRDRVPYEQYF.

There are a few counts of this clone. This CDR3 is CASSPGTEAFF. CDR3 nucleotide sequence: TGCGCCAGCAGCCCGGGCACTGAAGCTTTCTTT. The gene calls are TRBV10-2 and TRBJ1-1; no clear D. The CDR3 spans 11 residues. Trimming pared 6 bases from V and 4 bases from J, leaving 6 bases between. The V gene's germline CDR1 is WSHSY and CDR2 SAAADI.

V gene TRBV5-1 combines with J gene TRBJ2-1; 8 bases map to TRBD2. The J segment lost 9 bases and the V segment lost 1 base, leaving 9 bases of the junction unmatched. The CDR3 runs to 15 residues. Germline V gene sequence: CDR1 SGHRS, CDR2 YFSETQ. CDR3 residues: CASSLTAGETGEQFF. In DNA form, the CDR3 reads TGCGCCAGCAGCTTGACAGCGGGAGAAACCGGTGAGCAGTTCTTC.

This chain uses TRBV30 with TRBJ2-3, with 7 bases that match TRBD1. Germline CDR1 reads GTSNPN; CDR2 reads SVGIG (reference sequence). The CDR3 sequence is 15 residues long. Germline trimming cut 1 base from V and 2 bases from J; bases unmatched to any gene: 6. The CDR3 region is CAWSEQGRATDTQYF. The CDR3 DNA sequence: TGTGCCTGGAGTGAACAGGGGCGGGCCACAGATACGCAGTATTTT.

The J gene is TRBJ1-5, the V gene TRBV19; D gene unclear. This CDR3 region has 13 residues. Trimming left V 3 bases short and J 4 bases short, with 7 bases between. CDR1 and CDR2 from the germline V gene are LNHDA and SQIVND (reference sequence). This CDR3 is CASSIRRNQPQHF. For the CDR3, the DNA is TGTGCCAGTAGTATTAGGAGGAATCAGCCCCAGCATTTT.

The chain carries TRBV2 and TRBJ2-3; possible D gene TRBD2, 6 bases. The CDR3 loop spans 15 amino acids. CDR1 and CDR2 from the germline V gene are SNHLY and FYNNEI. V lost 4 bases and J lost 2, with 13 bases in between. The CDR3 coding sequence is TGTGCCAGCAGTGGGGGCCCGGGGGTCACAGATACGCAGTATTTT. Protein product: CASSGGPGVTDTQYF.

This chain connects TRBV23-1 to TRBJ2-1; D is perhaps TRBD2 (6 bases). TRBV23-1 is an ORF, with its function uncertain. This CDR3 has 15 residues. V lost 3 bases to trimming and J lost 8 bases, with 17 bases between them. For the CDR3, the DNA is TGCGCCAGCAGTCACCCCCGGGACTCTGAGGATGAGCAGTTCTTC. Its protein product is CASSHPRDSEDEQFF.

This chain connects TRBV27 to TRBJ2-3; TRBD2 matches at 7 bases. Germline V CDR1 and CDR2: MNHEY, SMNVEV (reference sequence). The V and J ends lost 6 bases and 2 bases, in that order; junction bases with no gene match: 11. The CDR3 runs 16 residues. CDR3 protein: CASRMNLAANTDTQYF. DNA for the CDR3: TGTGCCAGCAGGATGAACCTAGCGGCGAACACAGATACGCAGTATTTT.

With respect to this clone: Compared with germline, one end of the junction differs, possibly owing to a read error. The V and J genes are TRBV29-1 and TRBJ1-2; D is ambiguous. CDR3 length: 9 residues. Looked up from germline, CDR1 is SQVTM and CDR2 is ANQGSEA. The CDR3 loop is CSVEKTPLF. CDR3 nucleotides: TGCAGCGTTGAAAAGACACCCCTTTTC.

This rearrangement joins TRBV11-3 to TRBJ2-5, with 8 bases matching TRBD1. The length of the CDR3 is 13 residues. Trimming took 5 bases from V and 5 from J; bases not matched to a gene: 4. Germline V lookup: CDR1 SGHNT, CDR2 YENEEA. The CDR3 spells CASSMTGAETQYF. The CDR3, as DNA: TGTGCCAGCAGCATGACAGGGGCCGAGACCCAGTACTTC.

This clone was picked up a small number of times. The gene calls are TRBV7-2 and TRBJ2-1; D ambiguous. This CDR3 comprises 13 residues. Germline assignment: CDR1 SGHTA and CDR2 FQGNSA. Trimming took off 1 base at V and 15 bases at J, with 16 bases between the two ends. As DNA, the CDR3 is TGTGCCAGCAGCTTAGAATCAGCTGCGGCCCCGTTCTTC. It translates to CASSLESAAAPFF.